This is a list of T cell receptor beta chains from one sample in a study of CD8+ T cells in alopecia areata. Method: immunoSEQ multiplex PCR; TCRdb's copy keeps in-frame clones and lacks some. The table includes about 150,000 clones, roughly 60% detected once. Sequenced sample: CD4+ T cells sorted from blood. Receptors were obtained from a human donor in good health. CDR3s include the opening cysteine and the closing phenylalanine or tryptophan. Fields, in order: D gene, J gene, V gene, clone size, CDR3 protein, CDR3 DNA. D genes are given only for firm matches. Clone size is shown for a subset of rows, as once, few, many or a class of expanded clone.

TRBD2 TRBJ2-2 TRBV30 . CAWSFGGLAGNTGELFF TGTGCCTGGAGTTTCGGAGGACTAGCGGGTAACACCGGGGAGCTGTTTTTT
. TRBJ1-1 TRBV10-3 once CAISELGGSTEAFF TGTGCCATCAGTGAGTTGGGGGGAAGCACTGAAGCTTTCTTT
. TRBJ2-3 TRBV28 . CASSSGGDTQYF TGTGCCAGCAGCTCTGGGGGAGATACGCAGTATTTT
TRBD1 TRBJ2-1 TRBV7-3 . CASSPTGGRDEQFF TGTGCCAGCAGCCCTACAGGGGGAAGGGATGAGCAGTTCTTC
. TRBJ2-7 TRBV7-2 . CASSLAVEQYF TGTGCCAGCAGCTTAGCCGTCGAGCAGTACTTC
. TRBJ1-5 TRBV28 few CATTLGGGRSNQPQHF TGTGCCACTACGCTGGGTGGGGGGCGTAGCAATCAGCCCCAGCATTTT
. TRBJ1-5 TRBV6-1 . CASSEEDGINQPQHF TGTGCCAGCAGTGAAGAGGACGGGATCAATCAGCCCCAGCATTTT
. TRBJ2-1 TRBV7-2 few CASSLTGHGSSEQFF TGTGCCAGCAGCTTAACAGGGCATGGTAGTAGTGAGCAGTTCTTC
. TRBJ1-2 TRBV25-1 . CASSDASAGQFGYTF TGTGCCAGCAGTGATGCCTCAGCAGGGCAGTTCGGCTACACCTTC
TRBD2 TRBJ2-7 TRBV2 . CAGLLAPTYEQYF TGTGCCGGCCTACTAGCGCCGACTTACGAGCAGTACTTC
. TRBJ1-2 TRBV2 many CIGHYGYTF TGTATTGGACACTATGGCTACACCTTC